Here is one T cell receptor beta chain with its context. The sample originates from a study of CD8 T cells in Susac syndrome. V was clipped by 5 bases and J by 0 bases, with 11 bases between them. This CDR3 spans 15 amino acids. Germline CDR1 LNHDA, CDR2 SQIVND (reference sequence). Reverse transcription of roughly 0.5 to 1 ug RNA was carried out with random hexamers. Across 54 Vbeta and 13 Jbeta, TCR beta CDR3 was amplified with immunoSEQ multiplex PCR. TCRdb fed the immunoSEQ multiplex PCR reads into MiXCR, producing one record per CDR3 protein. The table includes 330,000 or so distinct CDR3 sequences, 70% to 90% detected once. Negative magnetic isolation gave CD8+ and CD4+ cells; FACS enriched CD8+ TEMRA.

The sample taken for sequencing was CD8+ T cells from PBMCs. The TCR originated in a human donor with multiple sclerosis. V usage is TRBV19 and J usage is TRBJ1-5; D gene ambiguous. In nucleotides, the CDR3 is TGTGCCAGTAGTCGGGTCCTGCTTAGCAATCAGCCCCAGCATTTT. It is translated as CASSRVLLSNQPQHF.